The rows below give T cell receptor beta chains drawn from one sample of a study of T cells after yellow fever vaccination. One entry per CDR3 protein results from TCRdb running MiXCR on the 5' RACE reads. The table has 350,000 or so distinct CDR3 sequences, approximately 8% seen once. The sequenced sample was PBMCs, obtained approximately 40 days after the first yellow fever vaccination. These TCRs come from a man younger than 35 who received the YFV17D yellow fever vaccine. Each CDR3 is given without its conserved first and last residue.

TRBV5-1,TRBJ1-5,ASSLEPSNQPQH
TRBV12-3/TRBV12-4,TRBJ2-1,ASSFRVGFIDEQF
TRBV6-2/TRBV6-3,TRBJ1-5,ASSYGGEHQPQH
TRBV6-1,TRBJ2-1,ASIYGREPYNEQF
TRBV5-1,TRBJ2-5,ASSLSLVETQY
TRBV9,TRBJ2-7,ASGPRGATSYEQY
TRBV7-2,TRBJ2-3,ASSLGSGGVTDTQY
TRBV10-3,TRBJ2-6,AISVQGADSGANVLT
TRBV6-1,TRBJ2-7,ASSAGEPYEQY
TRBV4-2,TRBJ2-5,ASSRVPGETQY
TRBV6-5,TRBJ2-1,ASSYSTLDEQF
TRBV10-3,TRBJ2-7,AIRSGHPYEQY
TRBV9,TRBJ1-3,ASSVGGNRKNTIY
TRBV5-1,TRBJ2-6,ASRPVGANVLT
TRBV6-2/TRBV6-3,TRBJ1-1,ASSYSVPGRGNTEAF
TRBV6-6,TRBJ1-1,ASSYSETEAF
TRBV25-1,TRBJ2-1,ASARTSVNEQF
TRBV12-3/TRBV12-4,TRBJ2-1,ASSLERGESYNEQF
TRBV20-1,TRBJ1-1,SASPWTAGYTEAF
TRBV30,TRBJ1-5,AWSLHGGNNQPQH
TRBV20-1,TRBJ2-1,SALGDRAQNEQF
TRBV10-2,TRBJ2-3,ASRGLAGDYSTDTQY
TRBV20-1,TRBJ1-1,SARDLLLQGPWTEAF
TRBV6-5,TRBJ2-2,ASSYSYGERDTGELF
TRBV6-5,TRBJ2-3,ASSYYSTDTQY
TRBV11-1,TRBJ2-1,ASSFRDRGHNNEQF
TRBV5-1,TRBJ2-5,ASSSTGGFSETQY
TRBV14,TRBJ1-1,ASSRLSDTEAF
TRBV12-3/TRBV12-4,TRBJ1-6,ASSGGVLAASSYNSPLH
TRBV7-2,TRBJ2-5,ASSLQGGGFWIETQY
TRBV5-1,TRBJ1-1,ASRSPSRNTEAF
TRBV28,TRBJ2-6,ASSPGWGVNSGANVLT